This TCR beta chain was sequenced during a study of blood T cell repertoires in COVID-19. The assay was immunoSEQ multiplex PCR, and TCRdb's table has in-frame clones only and misses some. The data hold around 130,000 clones, with around nine tenths observed a single time. This clone showed up just a few times. Enrolled through a virtual design, the participants were between roughly 18 and 90 years of age and came from some 26 US areas. Participant-reported clinical history was the basis for cohort assignment. The sample was PBMCs or T cells enriched from blood (not recorded which). The TCR was taken from a woman aged 50 to 60 who had recovered from COVID-19.

The CDR3, as DNA: TGTGCCAGCAGAGATTACCGGGACAGAGGTTCACCCCTCCACTTT. Translation: CASRDYRDRGSPLHF. V and J are TRBV2 and TRBJ1-6, with TRBD1 matching over 7 bases. Germline loops: CDR1 SNHLY, CDR2 FYNNEI. This CDR3 contains 15 residues. The trim removed 6 bases at V and 9 bases at J, leaving 11 bases unmatched. The entire variable domain, with the rest obtained from reference TRBV2 and TRBJ1-6, is as follows: EPEVTQTPSHQVTQMGQEVILRCVPISNHLYFYWYRQILGQKVEFLVSFYNNEISEKSEIFDDQFSVERPDGSNFTLKIRSTKLEDSAMYFCASRDYRDRGSPLHFGNGTRLTVT.